This T cell receptor (beta chain) emerged from a study of blood T cell repertoires in COVID-19. Study context: Specimens from acute and convalescent COVID-19 originated in the United States, Italy and Spain. From T cells, B-cell-depleted T cells, or PBMCs came the material, which was cDNA or gDNA.

This CDR3 contains 15 residues. The V and J ends lost 3 bases and 0 bases respectively, with 9 bases between them. CDR1 LNHDA and CDR2 SQIVND come from the germline V gene (reference sequence). Authors' analysis steps: Nucleated cell counts were estimated from reference gene primer amplification. Clones were read by immunoSEQ multiplex PCR, and TCRdb kept only the in-frame ones, dropping some. V and J calls and clone size are as listed in that table; D and trimming were resolved from the DNA. The sample lists about 190,000 clones, less than 90% occurring once. Sequenced: peripheral blood. The receptor was isolated from a human donor in a cohort sampled during active COVID-19. The chain recombines TRBV19 with TRBJ1-3; D is possibly TRBD1 (5 bases). The chain's CDR3 is CASSIAGGSGNTIYF. CDR3 sequence (DNA): TGTGCCAGTAGTATCGCCGGGGGCTCTGGAAACACCATATATTTT.